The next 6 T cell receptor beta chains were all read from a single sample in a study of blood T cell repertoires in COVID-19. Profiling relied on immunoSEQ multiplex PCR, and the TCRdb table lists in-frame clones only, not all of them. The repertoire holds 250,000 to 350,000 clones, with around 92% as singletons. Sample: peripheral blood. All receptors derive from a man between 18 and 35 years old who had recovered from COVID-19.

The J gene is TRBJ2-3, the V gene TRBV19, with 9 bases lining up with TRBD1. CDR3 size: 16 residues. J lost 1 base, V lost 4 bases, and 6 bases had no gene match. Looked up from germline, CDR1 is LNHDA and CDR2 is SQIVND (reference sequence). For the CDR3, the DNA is TGTGCCAGTAGTAACCCGGACAGGGGAGGCACAGATACGCAGTATTTT. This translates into CASSNPDRGGTDTQYF.

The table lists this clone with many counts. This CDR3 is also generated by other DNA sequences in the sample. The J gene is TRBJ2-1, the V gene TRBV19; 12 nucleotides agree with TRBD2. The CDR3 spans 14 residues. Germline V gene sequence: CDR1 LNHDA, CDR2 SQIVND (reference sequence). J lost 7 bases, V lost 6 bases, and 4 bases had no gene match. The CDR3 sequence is CASRTSGGVNEQFF. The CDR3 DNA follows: TGTGCCAGTAGGACTAGCGGGGGTGTGAATGAGCAGTTCTTC.

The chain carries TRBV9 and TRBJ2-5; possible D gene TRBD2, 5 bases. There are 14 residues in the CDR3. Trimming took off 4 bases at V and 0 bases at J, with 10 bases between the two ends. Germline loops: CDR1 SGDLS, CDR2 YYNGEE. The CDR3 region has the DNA TGTGCCAGCAGCCCTACGGACTACCAAGAGACCCAGTACTTC. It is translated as CASSPTDYQETQYF.

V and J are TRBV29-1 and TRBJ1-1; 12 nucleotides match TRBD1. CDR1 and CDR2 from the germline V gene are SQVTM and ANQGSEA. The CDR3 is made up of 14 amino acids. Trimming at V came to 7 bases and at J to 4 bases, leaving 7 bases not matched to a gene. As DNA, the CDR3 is TGCAGCGCCGGGGGACAGGGGGCTGGCACTGAAGCTTTCTTT. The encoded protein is CSAGGQGAGTEAFF. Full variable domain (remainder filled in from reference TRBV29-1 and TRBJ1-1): SAVISQKPSRDICQRGTSLTIQCQVDSQVTMMFWYRQQPGQSLTLIATANQGSEATYESGFVIDKFPISRPNLTFSTLTVSNMSPEDSSIYLCSAGGQGAGTEAFFGQGTRLTVV.

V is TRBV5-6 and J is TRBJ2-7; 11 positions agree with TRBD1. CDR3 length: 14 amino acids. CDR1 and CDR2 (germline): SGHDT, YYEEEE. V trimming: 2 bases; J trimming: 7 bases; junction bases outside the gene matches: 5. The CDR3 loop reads CASSFGTGGLEQYF. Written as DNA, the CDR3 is TGTGCCAGCAGCTTCGGGACAGGGGGTTTAGAGCAGTACTTC.

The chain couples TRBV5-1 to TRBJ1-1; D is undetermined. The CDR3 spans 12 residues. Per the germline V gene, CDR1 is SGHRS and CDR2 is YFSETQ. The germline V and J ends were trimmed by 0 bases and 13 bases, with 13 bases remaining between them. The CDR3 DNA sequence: TGCGCCAGCAGCTTGGAATCCGGGGTTGTTTTCTTT. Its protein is CASSLESGVVFF.